This T cell receptor beta chain stems from a study of shared clonotypes between healthy human individuals. Remarks on this clone: The likely explanation is a read error, given a far larger clone one base away. The identical CDR3 is also encoded by other nucleotide sequences in the sample.

Researchers ran the assay at a deep level. Profiled with immunoSEQ multiplex PCR; TCRdb holds only in-frame clones, not every one. The repertoire consists of about 520,000 clones, with approximately 84% occurring once and the leading ten covering approximately 12%. The donors were adults (healthy and HIV-negative) with no recent acute infections or vaccinations. This CDR3 comprises 18 residues. The V end lost 4 bases, the J end lost 5 bases, and 23 bases lay between the germline ends. Germline V gives CDR1 LGHNA, CDR2 YSLEER. This receptor was obtained from a middle-aged woman in good health. Some clones in this sample may be carry-over from other donors' samples. Material for sequencing was PBMCs. This rearrangement joins TRBV4-3 to TRBJ2-2; a weak D match, TRBD2 (6 bases). CDR3 nucleotide sequence: TGCGCCAGCAGCCGACGTCTTTTTTCGCGGGAAGGGACCGGGGAGCTGTTTTTT. Protein sequence: CASSRRLFSREGTGELFF.